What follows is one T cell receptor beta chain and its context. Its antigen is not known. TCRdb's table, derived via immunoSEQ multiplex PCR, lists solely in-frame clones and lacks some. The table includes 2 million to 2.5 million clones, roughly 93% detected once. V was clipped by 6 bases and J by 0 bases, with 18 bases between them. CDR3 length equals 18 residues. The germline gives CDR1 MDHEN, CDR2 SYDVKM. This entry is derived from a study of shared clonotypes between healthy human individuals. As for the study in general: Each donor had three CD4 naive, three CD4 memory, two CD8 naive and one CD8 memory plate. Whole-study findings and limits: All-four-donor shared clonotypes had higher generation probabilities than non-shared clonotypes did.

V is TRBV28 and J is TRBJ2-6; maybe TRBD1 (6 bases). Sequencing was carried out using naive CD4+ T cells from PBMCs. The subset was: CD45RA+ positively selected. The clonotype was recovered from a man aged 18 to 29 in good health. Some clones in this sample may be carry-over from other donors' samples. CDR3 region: CASSRQGYGLSGANVLTF. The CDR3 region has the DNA TGTGCCAGCAGCCGCCAGGGGTATGGGCTCTCTGGGGCCAACGTCCTGACTTTC. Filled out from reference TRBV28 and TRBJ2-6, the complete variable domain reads DVKVTQSSRYLVKRTGEKVFLECVQDMDHENMFWYRQDPGLGLRLIYFSYDVKMKEKGDIPEGYSVSREKKERFSLILESASTNQTSMYLCASSRQGYGLSGANVLTFGAGSRLTVL.